These T cell receptor beta chains were read from a single sample in a study of blood T cell repertoires in COVID-19. Assay: immunoSEQ multiplex PCR; the TCRdb copy retains only in-frame clones and omits some. Here the sample spans about 300,000 clones, approximately 85% being singletons. Sequencing was carried out using PBMCs or T cells enriched from blood (not recorded which). These receptors all come from a man between 25 and 39 years old who had recovered from COVID-19. CDR3s include the opening cysteine and the closing phenylalanine or tryptophan. Fields, in order: D gene, J gene, clone size, V gene, CDR3 protein, CDR3 DNA. D genes are given only for firm matches. Expanded clones get a size class; other rows say once, few or many, or leave the size out.

d_call: NA
j_call: TRBJ1-1
clone_size: NA
v_call: TRBV9
cdr3_aa: CASSVDSRIANTEAFF
cdr3_nt: TGTGCCAGCAGCGTAGATTCAAGGATAGCGAACACTGAAGCTTTCTTT

d_call: NA
j_call: TRBJ1-6
clone_size: NA
v_call: TRBV5-6
cdr3_aa: CASSLWGTGSPLHF
cdr3_nt: TGTGCCAGCAGCTTATGGGGGACTGGGTCACCCCTCCACTTT

d_call: TRBD1
j_call: TRBJ2-1
clone_size: NA
v_call: TRBV6-1
cdr3_aa: CASSVLLRGQYNEQFF
cdr3_nt: TGTGCCAGCAGTGTCCTACTGAGGGGGCAGTACAATGAGCAGTTCTTC

d_call: TRBD1
j_call: TRBJ1-2
clone_size: NA
v_call: TRBV10-3
cdr3_aa: CAISETDRGHGYTF
cdr3_nt: TGTGCCATCAGTGAGACCGACAGGGGGCATGGCTACACCTTC

d_call: NA
j_call: TRBJ1-3
clone_size: NA
v_call: TRBV6-5
cdr3_aa: CASSPVGPGNTIYF
cdr3_nt: TGTGCCAGCAGCCCGGTGGGCCCTGGAAACACCATATATTTT

d_call: TRBD1
j_call: TRBJ1-1
clone_size: NA
v_call: TRBV5-1
cdr3_aa: CASSGGGQGGEAFF
cdr3_nt: TGCGCCAGCAGCGGTGGAGGACAGGGAGGTGAAGCTTTCTTT

d_call: NA
j_call: TRBJ2-3
clone_size: NA
v_call: TRBV12-2
cdr3_aa: CASRAADTQYF
cdr3_nt: TGTGCAAGTCGGGCCGCAGATACGCAGTATTTT

d_call: NA
j_call: TRBJ2-2
clone_size: once
v_call: TRBV7-8
cdr3_aa: CASSKLIQASGELFF
cdr3_nt: TGTGCCAGCAGTAAGCTTATCCAGGCCTCCGGGGAGCTGTTTTTT

d_call: TRBD2
j_call: TRBJ2-7
clone_size: NA
v_call: TRBV4-3
cdr3_aa: CASSQDLSGGAWYEQYF
cdr3_nt: TGCGCCAGCAGCCAAGATCTCAGCGGGGGGGCCTGGTACGAGCAGTACTTC

d_call: NA
j_call: TRBJ1-2
clone_size: NA
v_call: TRBV5-6
cdr3_aa: CASSLQGPSQGYTF
cdr3_nt: TGTGCCAGCAGCTTACAGGGACCCTCTCAGGGCTACACCTTC

d_call: NA
j_call: TRBJ1-2
clone_size: NA
v_call: TRBV4-1
cdr3_aa: CASSHQSTDNYGYTF
cdr3_nt: TGCGCCAGCAGCCACCAAAGTACAGATAACTATGGCTACACCTTC

d_call: TRBD1
j_call: TRBJ1-2
clone_size: NA
v_call: TRBV12-3/TRBV12-4
cdr3_aa: CASSHRGSSTF
cdr3_nt: TGTGCCAGCAGCCACAGGGGATCGAGCACCTTC

d_call: TRBD2
j_call: TRBJ2-3
clone_size: NA
v_call: TRBV20-1
cdr3_aa: CSASSWTSGDPTDTQYF
cdr3_nt: TGCAGTGCTAGTTCCTGGACTAGCGGGGACCCCACAGATACGCAGTATTTT

d_call: TRBD1
j_call: TRBJ2-7
clone_size: few
v_call: TRBV7-6
cdr3_aa: CASSFTGTGGQYF
cdr3_nt: TGTGCCAGCAGCTTTACCGGGACAGGGGGGCAGTACTTC

d_call: TRBD1
j_call: TRBJ2-7
clone_size: NA
v_call: TRBV11-2
cdr3_aa: CASSLNRDRGHEQYF
cdr3_nt: TGTGCCAGCAGCTTAAATCGGGACAGGGGACACGAGCAGTACTTC

d_call: TRBD2
j_call: TRBJ2-1
clone_size: NA
v_call: TRBV7-2
cdr3_aa: CASSLISGLATKYNEQFF
cdr3_nt: TGTGCCAGCAGCCTAATTTCGGGACTAGCGACGAAATACAATGAGCAGTTCTTC

d_call: NA
j_call: TRBJ2-2
clone_size: NA
v_call: TRBV7-3
cdr3_aa: CASSLGTAGTGELFF
cdr3_nt: TGTGCCAGCAGCTTAGGGACTGCTGGTACCGGGGAGCTGTTTTTT

d_call: NA
j_call: TRBJ2-5
clone_size: NA
v_call: TRBV7-8
cdr3_aa: CASSLGAGSETQYF
cdr3_nt: TGTGCCAGCAGCTTAGGAGCCGGGTCTGAGACCCAGTACTTC

d_call: NA
j_call: TRBJ1-1
clone_size: NA
v_call: TRBV18
cdr3_aa: CASSPYWGGQTEAFF
cdr3_nt: TGTGCCAGCTCACCCTATTGGGGGGGTCAAACTGAAGCTTTCTTT

d_call: TRBD1
j_call: TRBJ2-5
clone_size: NA
v_call: TRBV5-6
cdr3_aa: CASSLVGTDQETQYF
cdr3_nt: TGTGCCAGCAGCTTGGTAGGGACAGACCAAGAGACCCAGTACTTC

d_call: TRBD1
j_call: TRBJ1-6
clone_size: NA
v_call: TRBV5-4
cdr3_aa: CASSWDRASSYNSPLHF
cdr3_nt: TGTGCCAGCAGTTGGGACAGGGCGAGCTCCTATAATTCACCCCTCCACTTT

d_call: NA
j_call: TRBJ2-5
clone_size: NA
v_call: TRBV4-1
cdr3_aa: CASSQAWVGRETQYF
cdr3_nt: TGCGCCAGCAGCCAAGCGTGGGTGGGCCGAGAGACCCAGTACTTC

d_call: TRBD1
j_call: TRBJ1-1
clone_size: few
v_call: TRBV5-4
cdr3_aa: CASGRQGQNTEAFF
cdr3_nt: TGTGCCAGCGGAAGACAGGGACAGAACACTGAAGCTTTCTTT

d_call: NA
j_call: TRBJ1-2
clone_size: NA
v_call: TRBV6-1
cdr3_aa: CASSDLTFRNYGYTF
cdr3_nt: TGTGCCAGCAGTGATTTGACATTTCGAAACTATGGCTACACCTTC

d_call: TRBD1
j_call: TRBJ2-1
clone_size: NA
v_call: TRBV19
cdr3_aa: CASTPRGLYNEQFF
cdr3_nt: TGTGCCAGTACCCCCAGGGGGCTCTACAATGAGCAGTTCTTC

d_call: NA
j_call: TRBJ2-4
clone_size: NA
v_call: TRBV19
cdr3_aa: CASSILYSYTKNIQYF
cdr3_nt: TGTGCCAGTAGTATACTATACAGCTATACCAAAAACATTCAGTACTTC

d_call: NA
j_call: TRBJ2-1
clone_size: NA
v_call: TRBV9
cdr3_aa: CASSTRGGESGNEQFF
cdr3_nt: TGTGCCAGCAGCACCCGGGGCGGGGAGTCGGGCAATGAGCAGTTCTTC

d_call: TRBD2
j_call: TRBJ2-5
clone_size: NA
v_call: TRBV7-3
cdr3_aa: CASSLGASGDGETQYF
cdr3_nt: TGTGCCAGCAGCTTAGGGGCTAGCGGGGATGGAGAGACCCAGTACTTC

d_call: NA
j_call: TRBJ1-6
clone_size: NA
v_call: TRBV9
cdr3_aa: CASSVEPGRNSPLHF
cdr3_nt: TGTGCCAGCAGCGTAGAACCAGGGAGGAATTCACCCCTCCACTTT

d_call: NA
j_call: TRBJ1-1
clone_size: NA
v_call: TRBV3-1/TRBV3-2
cdr3_aa: CASSRPSGRGSTEAFF
cdr3_nt: TGTGCCAGCAGCCGCCCCAGTGGGAGGGGGAGTACTGAAGCTTTCTTT

d_call: TRBD1
j_call: TRBJ2-2
clone_size: once
v_call: TRBV2
cdr3_aa: CASEDRVRSGELFF
cdr3_nt: TGTGCCAGCGAGGACAGGGTCAGATCCGGGGAGCTGTTTTTT